What follows are 23 T cell receptor beta chains derived from one specimen sequenced in a study of beta chain features in type 1 diabetes. Reverse transcription of all isolated RNA meant that expressed TCRB transcripts were sequenced. The table came from immunoSEQ multiplex PCR; TCRdb's copy has only in-frame clones and leaves some out. The sample holds about 330,000 clones, 9.5% to 11% seen once. The specimen sequenced was naive CD4+ T cells from blood. These receptors were collected from a woman in her thirties in good health.

This clone was observed a handful of times. The CDR3: CASSLVRPGQGAHEQFF. DNA for the CDR3: TGTGCCAGCAGCTTGGTCCGGCCGGGACAGGGCGCTCATGAGCAGTTCTTC. The chain uses TRBV5-6 and TRBJ2-1, with 9 bases aligning to TRBD1. This CDR3 comprises 17 residues. Trimming cost V 0 bases and J 8 bases; bases outside gene matches: 12. Germline-derived CDR1 and CDR2 are SGHDT and YYEEEE.

The chain combines TRBV6-5 with TRBJ2-7, with D maybe TRBD2 (7 bases). The CDR3 is made up of 15 amino acids. The germline V gene has CDR1 MNHEY and CDR2 SVGAGI. Trimming pared 0 bases from V and 5 bases from J, leaving 14 bases between. The chain's CDR3 is CASSYSGGRVDEQYF. The DNA for the CDR3 is TGTGCCAGCAGTTACTCGGGGGGGCGGGTAGACGAGCAGTACTTC.

The V call is TRBV9, the J call TRBJ2-1, with 7 bases lining up with TRBD2. This CDR3 has 14 residues. J lost 4 bases, V lost 3 bases, and 4 bases had no gene match. CDR1 and CDR2 from the germline V gene are SGDLS and YYNGEE. CDR3 in amino acids: CASSALAAYNEQFF. The DNA of the CDR3 is TGTGCCAGCAGCGCCCTAGCGGCATACAATGAGCAGTTCTTC.

The chain recombines TRBV11-2 with TRBJ2-1; maybe TRBD2 (6 bases). V lost 3 bases and J lost 6, with 12 bases in between. The CDR3 is made up of 14 amino acids. CDR1 is SGHAT and CDR2 is FQNNGV in the germline V gene. The CDR3 region has the DNA TGTGCCAGCAGCTTCGGACTAACAACCAATGAGCAGTTCTTC. Translated: CASSFGLTTNEQFF.

V and J are TRBV5-1 and TRBJ2-2; 9 bases align to TRBD1. The trim removed 5 bases at V and 4 bases at J, leaving 9 bases unmatched. The CDR3 has 16 amino acids. From germline, CDR1 is SGHRS and CDR2 YFSETQ. The CDR3 sequence is CASSPSTGGLTGELFF. The CDR3 DNA reads TGCGCCAGCAGTCCTTCGACAGGGGGACTCACCGGGGAGCTGTTTTTT.

The rearrangement links TRBV5-1 to TRBJ1-1; D gene ambiguous. Trimming took 0 bases from V and 5 from J, leaving 11 bases between them. CDR1 and CDR2 (germline): SGHRS, YFSETQ. CDR3 length: 14 amino acids. The CDR3 protein is CASSLGGQTTEAFF. DNA for the CDR3: TGCGCCAGCAGCTTGGGCGGGCAGACGACTGAAGCTTTCTTT.

This chain joins TRBV4-1 and TRBJ1-1, with TRBD1 matching 11 bases. The CDR3 has 15 residues. Germline CDR1 MGHRA, CDR2 YSYEKL. Losses at the gene ends were 5 bases for V and 5 bases for J; bases not matched to a gene: 7. CDR3 amino acids: CASSGGQGARTEAFF. Here the CDR3 DNA reads TGCGCCAGCAGCGGCGGACAGGGGGCGCGGACTGAAGCTTTCTTT.

The gene calls are TRBV15 and TRBJ1-5, with D perhaps TRBD1 (5 bases). Between the trimmed V and J ends, which lost 0 bases and 0 bases, there was a span of 9 bases. Germline V lookup: CDR1 LNHNV, CDR2 YYDKDF (reference sequence). The CDR3 is 16 residues long. The CDR3 DNA reads as TGTGCCACCAGCAGAGAGGGGCTGTATAGCAATCAGCCCCAGCATTTT. The encoded protein is CATSREGLYSNQPQHF.

The V and J genes are TRBV30 and TRBJ1-1; D is undetermined. Germline V CDR1 and CDR2: GTSNPN, SVGIG (reference sequence). The V and J ends lost 2 bases and 1 base respectively, with 11 bases between them. There are 14 residues in the CDR3. This CDR3 is CAWSIIDRNTEAFF. CDR3 in DNA: TGTGCCTGGAGTATCATAGATCGGAACACTGAAGCTTTCTTT.

This clone was seen a handful of times. The chain has TRBV30 and TRBJ2-7, with D unclear. CDR1 GTSNPN and CDR2 SVGIG come from the germline V gene (reference sequence). The length of the CDR3 is 11 residues. Deletions cut 2 bases from V and 7 bases from J, with 9 bases between. The CDR3 loop reads CAWSHSWEQYF. The DNA of the CDR3 is TGTGCCTGGAGTCACAGTTGGGAGCAGTACTTC.

This chain links TRBV9 with TRBJ2-1, with D perhaps TRBD1 (5 bases). The CDR3 is 14 amino acids. Trimming removed 0 bases at V and 12 bases at J, with 16 bases between. From germline, CDR1 is SGDLS and CDR2 YYNGEE. The CDR3 region has the DNA TGTGCCAGCAGCGTAGAGGGCAGTTTAGGGGTGCAGTTCTTC. Protein product: CASSVEGSLGVQFF.

Ten or more counts support this clone. The V and J genes are TRBV7-3 and TRBJ2-4; D might be TRBD2 (6 bases). Germline CDR1 is SGHTA and CDR2 is FQGTGA. Trimming removed 4 bases at V and 8 bases at J, with 9 bases between. This CDR3 is built from 12 residues. The CDR3 is CASSSPGDIQYF. CDR3 in DNA: TGTGCCAGCAGCTCACCGGGGGACATTCAGTACTTC.

The rearrangement joins TRBV14 to TRBJ2-1; D unresolved. The germline V gene encodes CDR1 SGHDN and CDR2 FVKESK. V lost 2 bases and J lost 9, with 14 bases in between. The CDR3 is 14 residues long. The chain's CDR3 is CASSQYGVPTEQFF. The CDR3 nucleotides read TGTGCCAGCAGCCAATATGGAGTTCCCACTGAGCAGTTCTTC.

The chain is built from TRBV2 and TRBJ1-5, with D possibly matching TRBD1 (6 bases). CDR1 is SNHLY and CDR2 is FYNNEI in the germline V gene. The V end was cut by 3 bases, the J end by 7 bases, with 13 bases between. CDR3 length: 14 amino acids. The CDR3 protein is CASSDQGLRQPQHF. The CDR3 DNA reads TGTGCCAGCAGTGATCAGGGGCTCAGGCAGCCCCAGCATTTT.

The gene calls are TRBV5-4 and TRBJ1-1; 10 positions agree with TRBD1. The J segment lost 5 bases and the V segment lost 4 bases, leaving 8 bases of the junction unmatched. CDR3 length: 15 residues. The V gene's germline CDR1 is SGHNT and CDR2 YYREEE (reference sequence). The CDR3 DNA follows: TGTGCCAGCAGCCGAGTGGGACAGGGGAGGACTGAAGCTTTCTTT. Translated: CASSRVGQGRTEAFF. Using reference TRBV5-4 and TRBJ1-1 for the parts outside the CDR3, the full variable domain is ETGVTQSPTHLIKTRGQQVTLRCSSQSGHNTVSWYQQALGQGPQFIFQYYREEENGRGNFPPRFSGLQFPNYSSELNVNALELDDSALYLCASSRVGQGRTEAFFGQGTRLTVV.

This clone showed up just a few times. This chain links TRBV6-6 with TRBJ2-3; no firm D call. V was cut by 4 bases and J by 2 bases, with 7 bases left in between. The germline V gene encodes CDR1 MNHNY and CDR2 SVGAGI (reference sequence). This CDR3 is built from 13 residues. CDR3 coding DNA: TGTGCCAGCAGTTGGTCTACCACAGATACGCAGTATTTT. The encoded protein is CASSWSTTDTQYF.

This clone occurred a few times. The V call is TRBV18, the J call TRBJ2-3; perhaps TRBD2 as D (6 bases). Deletions cut 6 bases from V and 4 bases from J, with 14 bases between. The CDR3 length is 14 residues. The germline gives CDR1 KGHSH, CDR2 LQKENI. CDR3 DNA sequence: TGTGCCAGCTCTCCGGGAGTTTCCTCAGATACGCAGTATTTT. Amino acids: CASSPGVSSDTQYF.

This clone was counted a few times. The sample holds other DNA sequences that translate to the same CDR3. The rearrangement uses TRBV30 and TRBJ1-5; D possibly corresponds to TRBD1 (5 bases). The germline V gene has CDR1 GTSNPN and CDR2 SVGIG (reference sequence). The CDR3 contains 13 residues. The germline V and J ends were trimmed by 3 bases and 7 bases, with 13 bases remaining between them. The chain's CDR3 is CAWSEQGNQPQHF. The CDR3, as DNA: TGTGCCTGGAGCGAGCAGGGAAACCAGCCCCAGCATTTT.

This chain joins TRBV7-9 and TRBJ2-4; a possible D gene is TRBD1 (6 bases). Germline CDR1 SEHNR, CDR2 FQNEAQ (reference sequence). This CDR3 has 16 residues. Trimming shortened V by 4 bases and J by 0 bases, and 13 bases separated the two germline ends. The CDR3: CASSSGQFLAKNIQYF. In DNA, the CDR3 is TGTGCCAGCAGCTCAGGACAGTTCTTAGCCAAAAACATTCAGTACTTC. Variable domain in full (rest from reference TRBV7-9 and TRBJ2-4): DTGVSQNPRHKITKRGQNVTFRCDPISEHNRLYWYRQTLGQGPEFLTYFQNEAQLEKSRLLSDRFSAERPKGSFSTLEIQRTEQGDSAMYLCASSSGQFLAKNIQYFGAGTRLSVL.

This chain uses TRBV30 with TRBJ2-1; the D gene is possibly TRBD1 (6 bases). V shed 5 bases and J shed 6 bases, with 20 bases lying between them. The CDR3 is 15 residues long. From germline, CDR1 is GTSNPN and CDR2 SVGIG (reference sequence). CDR3 in amino acids: CAWDLDRPSSNEQFF. The DNA of the CDR3 is TGTGCCTGGGATCTCGACAGGCCGAGCTCCAATGAGCAGTTCTTC.

This clone was found a few times. CDR3 bases: TGTGCCAGCAGCCAAGTGGGAGCAACTAATGAAAAACTGTTTTTT. It specifies CASSQVGATNEKLFF. This chain links TRBV14 with TRBJ1-4; D is undetermined. The CDR3 sequence is 15 residues long. CDR1 is SGHDN and CDR2 is FVKESK in the germline V gene. V lost 1 base and J 0 bases, leaving 6 bases between the germline ends.

This clone appeared a few times. The chain joins TRBV14 to TRBJ2-2, with D unresolved. Germline V gene data show CDR1 as SGHDN and CDR2 as FVKESK. This CDR3 is built from 11 residues. V was trimmed by 3 bases and J by 7 bases, leaving 3 bases between them. CDR3 nucleotides: TGTGCCAGCAGCCAGTACGGGGAGCTGTTTTTT. It specifies CASSQYGELFF.

CDR3 bases: TGTGCCAGCAGGATGGGGGGTCCTAATGAAAAACTGTTTTTT. Amino acids: CASRMGGPNEKLFF. This chain uses TRBV2 with TRBJ1-4, with a possible D match to TRBD1 (5 bases). Trimming removed 6 bases from V and 3 bases from J, with 11 bases in between. The CDR3 runs 14 residues. Germline V gene sequence: CDR1 SNHLY, CDR2 FYNNEI.